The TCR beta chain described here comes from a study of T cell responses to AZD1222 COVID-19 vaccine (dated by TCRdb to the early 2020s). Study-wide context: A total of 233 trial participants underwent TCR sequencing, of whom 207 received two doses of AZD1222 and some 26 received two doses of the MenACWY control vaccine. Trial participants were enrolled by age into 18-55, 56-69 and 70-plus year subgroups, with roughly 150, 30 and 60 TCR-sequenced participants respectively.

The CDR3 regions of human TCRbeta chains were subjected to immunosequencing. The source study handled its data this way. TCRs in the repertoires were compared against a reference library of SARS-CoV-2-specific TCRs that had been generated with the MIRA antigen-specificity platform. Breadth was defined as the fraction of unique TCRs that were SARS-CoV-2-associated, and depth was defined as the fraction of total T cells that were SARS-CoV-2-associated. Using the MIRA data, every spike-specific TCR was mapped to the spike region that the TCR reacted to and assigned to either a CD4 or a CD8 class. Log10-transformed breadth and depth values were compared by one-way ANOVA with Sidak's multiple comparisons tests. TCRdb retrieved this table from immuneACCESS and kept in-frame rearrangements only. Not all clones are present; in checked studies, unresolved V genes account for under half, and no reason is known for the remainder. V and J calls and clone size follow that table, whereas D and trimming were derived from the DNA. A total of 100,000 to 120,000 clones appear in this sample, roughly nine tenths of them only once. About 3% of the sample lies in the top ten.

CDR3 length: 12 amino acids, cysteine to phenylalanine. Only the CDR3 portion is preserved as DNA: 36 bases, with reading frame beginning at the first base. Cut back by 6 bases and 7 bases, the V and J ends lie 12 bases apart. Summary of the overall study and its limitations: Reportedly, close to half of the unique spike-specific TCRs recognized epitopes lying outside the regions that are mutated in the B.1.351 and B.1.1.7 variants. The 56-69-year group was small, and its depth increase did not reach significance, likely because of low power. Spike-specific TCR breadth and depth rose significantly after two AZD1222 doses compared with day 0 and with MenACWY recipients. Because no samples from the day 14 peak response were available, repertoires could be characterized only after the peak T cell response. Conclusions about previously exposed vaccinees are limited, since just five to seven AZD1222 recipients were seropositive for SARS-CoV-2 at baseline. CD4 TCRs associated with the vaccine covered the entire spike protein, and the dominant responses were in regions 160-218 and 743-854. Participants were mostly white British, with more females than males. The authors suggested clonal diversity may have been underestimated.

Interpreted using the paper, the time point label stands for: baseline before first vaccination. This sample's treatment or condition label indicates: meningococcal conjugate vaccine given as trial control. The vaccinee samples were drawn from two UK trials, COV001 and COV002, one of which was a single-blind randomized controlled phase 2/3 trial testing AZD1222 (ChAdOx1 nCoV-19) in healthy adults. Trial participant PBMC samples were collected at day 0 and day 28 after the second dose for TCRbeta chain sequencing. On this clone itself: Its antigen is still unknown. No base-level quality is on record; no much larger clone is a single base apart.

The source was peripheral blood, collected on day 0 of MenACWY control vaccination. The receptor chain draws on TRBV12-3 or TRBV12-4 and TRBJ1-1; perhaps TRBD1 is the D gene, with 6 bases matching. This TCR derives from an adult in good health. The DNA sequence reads TGTGCCAGCAGCCTTTTGACAGGTGAAGCTTTCTTT. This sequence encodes CASSLLTGEAFF.